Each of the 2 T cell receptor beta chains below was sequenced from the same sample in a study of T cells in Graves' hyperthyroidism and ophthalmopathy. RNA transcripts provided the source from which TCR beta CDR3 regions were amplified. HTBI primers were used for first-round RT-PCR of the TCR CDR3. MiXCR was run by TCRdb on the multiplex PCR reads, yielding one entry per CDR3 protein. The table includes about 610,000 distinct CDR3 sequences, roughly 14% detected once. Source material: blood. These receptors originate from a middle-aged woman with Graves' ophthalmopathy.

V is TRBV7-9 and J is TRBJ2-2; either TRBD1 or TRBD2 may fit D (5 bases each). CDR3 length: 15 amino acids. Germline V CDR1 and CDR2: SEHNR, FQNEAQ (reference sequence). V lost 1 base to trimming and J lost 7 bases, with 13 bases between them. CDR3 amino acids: CASSLGGTSYGELFF. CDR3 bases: TGTGCCAGCAGCTTAGGTGGGACCTCATACGGGGAGCTGTTTTTT.

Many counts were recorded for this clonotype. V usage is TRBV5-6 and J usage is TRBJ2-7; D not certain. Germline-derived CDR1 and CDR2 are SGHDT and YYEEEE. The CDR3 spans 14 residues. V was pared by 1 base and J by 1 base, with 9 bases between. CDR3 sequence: CASSLPDGSYEQYF. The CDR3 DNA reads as TGTGCCAGCAGCTTGCCGGACGGATCCTACGAGCAGTACTTC.